In its sample, the clone carrying this TCR beta chain was seen a few times. The sample belongs to a study of beta chain features in type 1 diabetes. V was trimmed by 1 base and J by 4 bases, leaving 6 bases between them. The germline CDR1 and CDR2 sequences are SGHTA and FQGNSA. This CDR3 has 13 amino acids. Via CD45RO/CCR7/CD25/CD127/CD95/CD27, cells of the CD4+ naive, central memory, regulatory and stem cell-like memory subsets were sorted. Each sorted fraction was over 98% pure. Isolated RNA was reverse transcribed in full, so expressed TCRB transcripts were sequenced. Sequencing used immunoSEQ multiplex PCR; TCRdb keeps in-frame clones, though not all of them. This sample has about 140,000 clones; about 7% occur once, and the top ten carry about 1.4%.

The source of this sequence is a woman in her 30s in good health. The sample consisted of central memory CD4+ T cells from blood. The rearrangement uses TRBV7-2 and TRBJ2-3; D not resolved. CDR3 amino acids: CASSLVRADTQYF. Written as DNA, the CDR3 is TGTGCCAGCAGCTTAGTTCGGGCAGATACGCAGTATTTT.